This T cell receptor beta chain was identified during a study of technical replicates of blood from a few donors. This clone was observed once. The method was immunoSEQ multiplex PCR; TCRdb's version includes in-frame clones alone and lacks a portion of them. The sample lists tens of thousands of clones, more than 75% occurring once. This receptor was obtained from a human donor in good health. Some clones in this sample may be carry-over from other donors' samples. Sequencing was performed on PBMCs.

This chain's CDR3 is CASSLRVAENSPLHF. CDR3 bases: TGTGCCAGCAGCTTGAGGGTCGCTGAAAATTCACCCCTCCACTTT. The chain combines TRBV11-1 with TRBJ1-6; no clear D. Germline V gene data show CDR1 as SGHAT and CDR2 as FQDESV (reference sequence). Trimming cost V 3 bases and J 7 bases, with 13 bases left between them. This CDR3 contains 15 residues.